The 16 T cell receptor beta chains below all came from one sample that was sequenced in a study of T-cell reconstitution after alpha-beta-depleted transplantation in children. Preparing the TCRbeta library involved the use of unique molecular identifiers. Each CDR3 protein is one row after TCRdb ran MiXCR on the PCR reads. The data hold about 610,000 distinct CDR3 sequences, with 8% to 11% observed a single time. Sequenced material: PBMCs from the stem cell graft donor, taken from the stem cell graft. The receptors originated from a human donor who donated a stem cell graft to a child with acute myeloid leukemia.

This clonotype was counted at least ten times. The genes are TRBV5-6 and TRBJ2-2, with 8 positions matching TRBD2. Losses at the gene ends were 4 bases for V and 0 bases for J; bases not matched to a gene: 5. Germline assignment: CDR1 SGHDT and CDR2 YYEEEE. The CDR3 is 16 residues long. The CDR3 here is CASSRAGGTNTGELFF. The CDR3 region has the DNA TGTGCCAGCAGCCGCGCGGGAGGAACGAACACCGGGGAGCTGTTTTTT.

The J gene is TRBJ2-1, the V gene TRBV3-1; TRBD2 matches 11 bases. This CDR3 has 19 residues. The germline CDR1 and CDR2 sequences are LGHDT and YNNKEL (reference sequence). V was clipped by 0 bases and J by 6 bases; unmatched bases: 13. The CDR3 region is CASSQDLGPGLAGSNEQFF. The CDR3 DNA is TGTGCCAGCAGCCAAGATCTTGGGCCTGGACTAGCGGGTTCCAATGAGCAGTTCTTC.

In this sample, this clonotype turned up many times. The chain carries TRBV7-2 and TRBJ2-3; 7 nucleotides line up with TRBD2. Germline lookup yields CDR1 SGHTA and CDR2 FQGNSA. This CDR3 contains 14 residues. The V segment lost 2 bases and the J segment 6 bases; nucleotides outside the gene matches: 5. The CDR3 DNA reads TGTGCCAGCAGCTTAAGGCGGGAGCTCGATACGCAGTATTTT. This encodes CASSLRRELDTQYF.

This clonotype was counted many times. This chain uses TRBV3-1 with TRBJ2-5; tentatively, D is TRBD2 (6 bases). V gave up 7 bases and J gave up 2 bases, with 11 bases separating them. The germline V gene encodes CDR1 LGHDT and CDR2 YNNKEL (reference sequence). The CDR3 contains 13 residues. In DNA, the CDR3 is TGTGCCAGCACCACAGCGGGTCAAGAGACCCAGTACTTC. Translated: CASTTAGQETQYF.

This clonotype was observed many times. The J gene is TRBJ2-7, the V gene TRBV20-1; perhaps TRBD2 as D (6 bases). CDR3 length equals 14 residues. Germline V gene lookup returns CDR1 DFQATT and CDR2 SNEGSKA (reference sequence). Trimming left V 5 bases short and J 0 bases short, with 14 bases between. The CDR3 nucleotides read TGCAGTGCTCCCACGGAGCGGGTCTCCTACGAGCAGTACTTC. Residues: CSAPTERVSYEQYF.

This clonotype was seen a handful of times. The chain employs TRBV12-3 or TRBV12-4 and TRBJ2-1; no reliable D call. Trimming cost V 2 bases and J 0 bases, with 8 bases left between them. This CDR3 contains 15 residues. This CDR3 is CASSLLSSSYNEQFF. CDR3 nucleotide sequence: TGTGCCAGCAGTTTACTGTCTAGCTCCTACAATGAGCAGTTCTTC.

V usage is TRBV20-1 and J usage is TRBJ1-1; a possible D gene is TRBD1 (5 bases). Per germline, CDR1 DFQATT and CDR2 SNEGSKA (reference sequence). Trimming pared 3 bases from V and 4 bases from J, leaving 27 bases between. This CDR3 is 18 amino acids long. This chain's CDR3 is CSASSKRRGGGSRTEAFF. The DNA of the CDR3 is TGCAGTGCTAGTAGCAAGCGACGAGGCGGGGGATCGCGCACTGAAGCTTTCTTT.

This clonotype was observed at least ten times. The CDR3 coding sequence is TGTGCCAGCAGCGTCGGGACTAGCGGAATTTACGAGCAGTACTTC. Residues: CASSVGTSGIYEQYF. The chain uses TRBV9 and TRBJ2-7, with TRBD2 identical over 11 bases. V gave up 2 bases and J gave up 4 bases; unmatched junction bases: 5. The CDR3 loop spans 15 amino acids. Germline lookup yields CDR1 SGDLS and CDR2 YYNGEE.

This clonotype has a handful of counts. V usage is TRBV30 and J usage is TRBJ1-2; TRBD1 agrees at 8 bases. In germline, CDR1 is GTSNPN, CDR2 SVGIG (reference sequence). V lost 3 bases and J lost 8; bases outside the gene matches: 14. The CDR3 is 15 amino acids. The CDR3 region has the DNA TGTGCCTGGAGGCAGGAGGACAGGGAAATTCGGGGCTACACCTTC. Protein product: CAWRQEDREIRGYTF. The whole variable domain, remainder taken from reference TRBV30 and TRBJ1-2, is SQTIHQWPATLVQPVGSPLSLECTVEGTSNPNLYWYRQAAGRGLQLLFYSVGIGQISSEVPQNLSASRPQDRQFILSSKKLLLSDSGFYLCAWRQEDREIRGYTFGSGTRLTVV.

The chain has TRBV7-2 and TRBJ1-2; TRBD1 is a possible D gene (6 bases). Per the germline V gene, CDR1 is SGHTA and CDR2 is FQGNSA. The CDR3 has 15 residues. Trimming took off 1 base at V and 7 bases at J, with 16 bases between the two ends. CDR3 protein: CASSLVSGGQGGYTF. The CDR3 DNA is TGTGCCAGCAGCTTAGTATCCGGGGGGCAGGGTGGCTACACCTTC.

The gene calls are TRBV12-3 or TRBV12-4 and TRBJ1-2, with a weak D call TRBD1 (5 bases). The length of the CDR3 is 13 residues. Trimming cost V 7 bases and J 7 bases, with 16 bases left between them. The CDR3 DNA sequence: TGTGCCAGCATCCCGGACACACACGTTGGCTACACCTTC. Encoded protein: CASIPDTHVGYTF.

A remark on this clonotype: Since a much larger clone is just one base distant, this may be a read error. The genes are TRBV27 and TRBJ2-3; 9 bases align to TRBD1. This CDR3 contains 14 residues. V was clipped by 6 bases and J by 10 bases; unmatched bases: 11. Germline-derived CDR1 and CDR2 are MNHEY and SMNVEV (reference sequence). The CDR3 nucleotides read TGTGCCAGCAGCGACAGGGGGTTAGGGGATGCGCAGTATTTT. Encoded protein: CASSDRGLGDAQYF.

The sample holds a few counts of this clonotype. This chain joins TRBV10-2 and TRBJ2-7; TRBD2 matches 9 bases. V dropped 2 bases and J dropped 5; count of bases not matched to a gene: 7. Germline assignment: CDR1 WSHSY and CDR2 SAAADI. The CDR3 spans 15 residues. CDR3 protein: CASSEGGGRAHEQYF. CDR3 bases: TGCGCCAGCAGTGAGGGGGGCGGGAGGGCCCACGAGCAGTACTTC.

The chain links TRBV5-1 to TRBJ2-1, with D possibly being TRBD1 or TRBD2 (5 bases each). The CDR3 loop spans 13 amino acids. Looked up from germline, CDR1 is SGHRS and CDR2 is YFSETQ. V lost 4 bases, J lost 4 bases, and 9 bases lay in between. The CDR3 loop reads CASSGDPYNEQFF. The CDR3 coding sequence is TGCGCCAGCAGCGGGGACCCATACAATGAGCAGTTCTTC.

V is TRBV11-2 and J is TRBJ2-2, with a weak D call TRBD2 (6 bases). V was cut by 3 bases and J by 0 bases, with 17 bases left in between. The length of the CDR3 is 18 residues. Germline V gene data show CDR1 as SGHAT and CDR2 as FQNNGV. The CDR3 bases are TGTGCCAGCAGCTTTAGATTATCCGGGAGAACGAACACCGGGGAGCTGTTTTTT. Protein product: CASSFRLSGRTNTGELFF.

The chain has TRBV21-1 and TRBJ2-5; the table's D call, TRBD1, was not checked against the DNA. TRBV21-1 corresponds to a pseudogene. There are 16 residues in the CDR3. Written as DNA, the CDR3 is TGTGCCAGCAGCAAAAGGGGCAGGGGGCCCCAAGAGACCCAGTACTTC. This codes for CASSKRGRGPQETQYF.